The 17 T cell receptor beta chains below come from one sample, sequenced in a study of blood T cells in healthy people across ages. A sample-barcoded 5' primer and a J-beta primer mix were used in a second PCR of about 6 to 12 cycles. MiXCR was run by TCRdb on the 5' RACE reads, yielding one entry per CDR3 protein. The sample holds 1.5 million or so distinct CDR3 sequences; approximately 42% are singletons and the top ten take around 4%. The sequenced sample was blood. The receptors were gathered from a woman aged 18-29 years in good health.

The V gene is TRBV12-3 or TRBV12-4, the J gene TRBJ2-4; 9 bases align to TRBD1. The J call is uncertain, as TRBJ2-7 better fits the DNA end. The CDR3 consists of 16 residues. The CDR3 DNA follows: TGTGCCAGCAGTTCCCACACCGGGACAGGGCCCGACGAGCAGTACTTC. It is translated as CASSSHTGTGPDEQYF.

Many counts were recorded for this clonotype. The chain carries TRBV20-1 and TRBJ2-7; no reliable D call. CDR1 is DFQATT, CDR2 SNEGSKA, per germline (reference sequence). Trimming removed 6 bases from V and 3 bases from J, with 9 bases in between. This CDR3 comprises 11 residues. The CDR3 nucleotides are TGCAGTGCGATGACTGGCTACGAGCAGTACTTC. Translated, it gives CSAMTGYEQYF.

V is TRBV20-1 and J is TRBJ2-1; no clear D. There are 15 residues in the CDR3. V lost 2 bases and J 3 bases, leaving 14 bases between the germline ends. From germline, CDR1 is DFQATT and CDR2 SNEGSKA (reference sequence). The CDR3 is CSARTDPAVYNEQFF. CDR3 sequence (DNA): TGCAGTGCTAGAACGGACCCAGCTGTCTACAATGAGCAGTTCTTC.

V usage is TRBV13 and J usage is TRBJ2-2; 7 nucleotides match TRBD1. The CDR3 loop spans 16 amino acids. V lost 6 bases, J lost 1 base, and 8 bases stayed unmatched. Germline CDR1 is PRHDT and CDR2 is FYEKMQ (reference sequence). The CDR3 protein is CASSSWTGENTGELFF. The DNA for the CDR3 is TGTGCCAGCAGTTCATGGACAGGAGAGAACACCGGGGAGCTGTTTTTT.

The table lists this clonotype with a few counts. The rearrangement links TRBV28 to TRBJ2-1; D remains ambiguous. In germline, CDR1 is MDHEN, CDR2 SYDVKM. The CDR3 has 12 amino acids. V was cut by 5 bases and J by 9 bases, with 11 bases left in between. The DNA for the CDR3 is TGTGCCAGCAGTATTCCGGTGAGTGAGCAGTTCTTC. Translation: CASSIPVSEQFF.

This clonotype was picked up a small number of times. The V call is TRBV15, the J call TRBJ1-6; D is unclear. The length of the CDR3 is 15 residues. The germline CDR1 and CDR2 sequences are LNHNV and YYDKDF (reference sequence). Trimming cost V 0 bases and J 9 bases, with 12 bases left between them. CDR3 in amino acids: CATSRDLALSSPLHF. Here the CDR3 DNA reads TGTGCCACCAGCAGAGATTTGGCCCTTAGTTCACCCCTCCACTTT.

The chain employs TRBV4-3 and TRBJ2-1; D unclear. CDR1 is LGHNA and CDR2 is YSLEER in the germline V gene. This CDR3 is built from 13 residues. Between the trimmed V and J ends, which lost 4 bases and 9 bases, there was a span of 13 bases. The CDR3 region is CASSRQRHGEQFF. The CDR3 coding sequence is TGCGCCAGCAGCCGGCAACGACACGGTGAGCAGTTCTTC.

This sequence joins TRBV12-3 or TRBV12-4 and TRBJ1-2; a weak D match, TRBD1 (6 bases). The CDR3 loop spans 12 amino acids. The V end lost 6 bases, the J end lost 8 bases, and 13 bases lay between the germline ends. The CDR3 loop is CASSPGQRGYTF. CDR3 DNA sequence: TGTGCCAGCAGCCCCGGACAGAGAGGCTACACCTTC.

This clonotype was counted once. V gene TRBV20-1 combines with J gene TRBJ1-5, with D hard to call. The germline CDR1 and CDR2 sequences are DFQATT and SNEGSKA (reference sequence). CDR3 length: 13 amino acids. Trimming removed 6 bases at V and 6 bases at J, with 15 bases between. This chain's CDR3 is CSAKNPNGQPQHF. The CDR3 bases are TGCAGTGCGAAAAATCCCAACGGTCAGCCCCAGCATTTT.

This chain uses TRBV27 with TRBJ1-2; 8 bases line up with TRBD1. In germline, CDR1 is MNHEY, CDR2 SMNVEV (reference sequence). There are 16 residues in the CDR3. The junction had 11 bases not matched to a gene; V was cut back by 4 bases and J by 4 bases. The CDR3 loop is CASSWDGRGPSYGYTF. The DNA for the CDR3 is TGTGCCAGCAGTTGGGATGGCAGGGGGCCGTCCTATGGCTACACCTTC.

This chain connects TRBV20-1 to TRBJ1-2; no reliable D call. Trimming left V 4 bases short and J 8 bases short, with 17 bases between. CDR1 is DFQATT and CDR2 is SNEGSKA in the germline V gene (reference sequence). The CDR3 runs to 13 residues. Written as DNA, the CDR3 is TGCAGTGCTAACAGAGTCCCGACGTGGGGCTACACCTTC. This sequence encodes CSANRVPTWGYTF.

This chain uses TRBV6-6 with TRBJ2-3, with TRBD2 matching over 10 bases. The germline V gene encodes CDR1 MNHNY and CDR2 SVGAGI (reference sequence). The V segment lost 7 bases and the J segment 2 bases; nucleotides outside the gene matches: 6. This CDR3 contains 15 residues. The CDR3 nucleotides are TGTGCCAGCACCGTAGCGGGAGGCTCCACAGATACGCAGTATTTT. Its protein is CASTVAGGSTDTQYF.

This clonotype came up once. The chain carries TRBV6-6 and TRBJ2-1, with 7 nucleotides matching TRBD2. CDR1 is MNHNY, CDR2 SVGAGI, per germline (reference sequence). CDR3 length: 14 amino acids. V lost 6 bases and J lost 5; bases outside the gene matches: 7. The CDR3 spells CASSRRGEDNEQFF. The CDR3 region has the DNA TGTGCCAGCAGCCGCCGGGGGGAAGACAATGAGCAGTTCTTC.

This clonotype came up a few times. The chain employs TRBV4-3 and TRBJ1-4; D is possibly TRBD1 (6 bases). Per the germline V gene, CDR1 is LGHNA and CDR2 is YSLEER. V was pared by 0 bases and J by 7 bases, with 15 bases between. The CDR3 sequence is 16 residues long. The chain's CDR3 is CASSQDQSGAGEKLFF. CDR3 DNA: TGCGCCAGCAGCCAAGATCAATCGGGGGCTGGTGAAAAACTGTTTTTT.

J is TRBJ1-5 and V is TRBV4-3; D gene uncertain. Trimming removed 0 bases at V and 5 bases at J, with 11 bases between. CDR1 LGHNA and CDR2 YSLEER come from the germline V gene. The CDR3 covers 15 residues. The CDR3 coding sequence is TGCGCCAGCAGCCAAGATGATACCGGATATCAGCCCCAGCATTTT. This encodes CASSQDDTGYQPQHF.

This clonotype was observed once. V and J are TRBV6-1 and TRBJ2-2; 8 bases fit TRBD1. V lost 10 bases to trimming and J lost 4 bases; unmatched junction nucleotides: 11. Germline CDR1 and CDR2: MNHNS and SASEGT. This CDR3 spans 15 amino acids. The chain's CDR3 is CATKQGATLTGELFF. The DNA for the CDR3 is TGTGCCACCAAGCAGGGGGCGACCCTCACCGGGGAGCTGTTTTTT.

The chain links TRBV27 to TRBJ2-1, with 14 bases fitting TRBD2. The germline V gene has CDR1 MNHEY and CDR2 SMNVEV (reference sequence). This CDR3 contains 18 residues. J was trimmed by 1 base and V by 4 bases; bases with no gene match: 6. The CDR3 sequence: CASSSPGLAGVSYNEQFF. Written as DNA, the CDR3 is TGTGCCAGCAGTTCGCCGGGACTAGCGGGAGTATCCTACAATGAGCAGTTCTTC.